Below, 27 T cell receptor beta chains from the same sample are listed, as sequenced in a study of control samples from healthy donors and cancer patients. Produced via immunoSEQ multiplex PCR; TCRdb's table is partial and in-frame only. Of approximately 150,000 clones listed, roughly 89% are singletons. The sequenced material came from blood. Source of these receptors: a man aged 30 to 39 in good health.

The chain couples TRBV19 to TRBJ1-4, with D unclear. The CDR3 consists of 15 residues. Germline V gene sequence: CDR1 LNHDA, CDR2 SQIVND (reference sequence). The V gene lost 3 bases and the J gene lost 0 bases, with 8 bases spanning the gap. The CDR3 sequence is CASSIDTSTNEKLFF. Written as DNA, the CDR3 is TGTGCCAGTAGTATTGACACCTCAACTAATGAAAAACTGTTTTTT.

This chain joins TRBV7-2 and TRBJ2-7; 7 nucleotides agree with TRBD2. The V and J ends lost 6 bases and 12 bases, in that order; junction bases with no gene match: 11. The CDR3 loop spans 12 amino acids. Looked up from germline, CDR1 is SGHTA and CDR2 is FQGNSA. CDR3 amino acids: CASRYRSGGLYF. In nucleotides, the CDR3 is TGTGCCAGCAGATACCGATCGGGGGGTCTGTACTTC.

This rearrangement joins TRBV27 to TRBJ2-3, with D possibly matching TRBD1 (7 bases). Per germline, CDR1 MNHEY and CDR2 SMNVEV (reference sequence). V shed 5 bases and J shed 2 bases, with 17 bases lying between them. This CDR3 has 16 residues. CDR3 bases: TGTGCCAGCAGTGCCACGCGGGGACAGAACACAGATACGCAGTATTTT. This translates into CASSATRGQNTDTQYF.

V is TRBV9 and J is TRBJ1-1; D remains unclear. Germline CDR1 and CDR2: SGDLS and YYNGEE. Trimming removed 1 base at V and 4 bases at J, with 8 bases between. The CDR3 runs 13 residues. CDR3 amino acids: CASSVTGGTEAFF. The CDR3 nucleotides are TGTGCCAGCAGCGTAACGGGCGGCACTGAAGCTTTCTTT.

This chain joins TRBV5-1 and TRBJ1-5; TRBD1 matches 7 bases. The CDR3 has 15 residues. V lost 0 bases, J lost 2 bases, and 2 bases stayed unmatched. Germline CDR1 reads SGHRS; CDR2 reads YFSETQ. The CDR3 DNA reads as TGCGCCAGCAGCTTGGAGGGACAGCGCAATCAGCCCCAGCATTTT. Protein product: CASSLEGQRNQPQHF.

The chain couples TRBV2 to TRBJ1-2; tentative D call: TRBD1 (5 bases). CDR3 size: 12 residues. V lost 3 bases and J lost 8, with 10 bases in between. The V gene's germline CDR1 is SNHLY and CDR2 FYNNEI. This CDR3 reads CASSDRTYGYTF. In nucleotides, the CDR3 is TGTGCCAGCAGTGACAGGACATACGGCTACACCTTC.

The chain employs TRBV20-1 and TRBJ2-5, with 9 bases aligning to TRBD2. The CDR3 loop spans 15 amino acids. Germline CDR1 is DFQATT and CDR2 is SNEGSKA (reference sequence). V was clipped by 3 bases and J by 0 bases; unmatched bases: 5. CDR3 bases: TGCAGTGCTAGTGCGGCTAGCGGGAACCAAGAGACCCAGTACTTC. Protein product: CSASAASGNQETQYF.

V and J are TRBV30 and TRBJ1-3; weak D call: TRBD1 (5 bases). This CDR3 has 15 residues. In germline, CDR1 is GTSNPN, CDR2 SVGIG (reference sequence). The ends were cut back, 3 bases at V and 0 bases at J, with 12 bases in the middle. Here the CDR3 DNA reads TGTGCCTGGAGCATGGGGGGGGGCTCTGGAAACACCATATATTTT. Protein: CAWSMGGGSGNTIYF.

This chain links TRBV6-6 with TRBJ1-2; D is possibly TRBD1 (5 bases). CDR3 length equals 16 residues. Germline V gene lookup returns CDR1 MNHNY and CDR2 SVGAGI (reference sequence). V gave up 4 bases and J gave up 4 bases, with 19 bases separating them. The CDR3 reads CASSSITGLLSYGYTF. The CDR3 DNA is TGTGCCAGCAGTTCCATAACGGGACTCCTGTCCTATGGCTACACCTTC.

This clone has just one count. Sequence at one end of the junction differs from germline and may be a read error. The chain has TRBV7-7 and TRBJ1-2, with 9 nucleotides matching TRBD1. This CDR3 has 16 amino acids. Looked up from germline, CDR1 is SSHAT and CDR2 is FNYEAQ (reference sequence). CDR3 sequence: CASSLALGQGDYGYTF. CDR3 DNA sequence: TGTGCTAGCAGCTTAGCGTTGGGACAGGGAGACTATGGCTACACCTTC.

This chain joins TRBV9 and TRBJ2-5; D unclear. Germline V gene lookup returns CDR1 SGDLS and CDR2 YYNGEE. V dropped 4 bases and J dropped 2 bases, with 9 bases sitting between them. This CDR3 contains 13 residues. The CDR3 nucleotides read TGTGCCAGCAGCAGGGCACAGCAAGAGACCCAGTACTTC. It specifies CASSRAQQETQYF.

As DNA, the CDR3 is TGTGCCAGCAGCGAGGGACAGGGATTCAGAAGGGAGCAGTACTTC. This translates into CASSEGQGFRREQYF. The rearrangement joins TRBV7-9 to TRBJ2-7; 9 bases are shared with TRBD1. V lost 5 bases, J lost 7 bases, and 12 bases stayed unmatched. The CDR3 totals 15 residues. Germline CDR1 SEHNR, CDR2 FQNEAQ (reference sequence).

This rearrangement joins TRBV4-3 to TRBJ2-1, with a tentative D call TRBD2 (6 bases). The V gene lost 2 bases and the J gene lost 6 bases, with 11 bases spanning the gap. Germline V gene data show CDR1 as LGHNA and CDR2 as YSLEER. The length of the CDR3 is 14 residues. CDR3 DNA: TGCGCCAGCAGCCAATTAGCCGGGGGCAATGAGCAGTTCTTC. This sequence encodes CASSQLAGGNEQFF.

This clone was observed once. The V call is TRBV11-3, the J call TRBJ2-3; D possibly uses TRBD1 or TRBD2 (5 bases each). This CDR3 spans 13 amino acids. V was shortened by 1 base and J by 4 bases, with 6 bases between the two germline ends. Germline CDR1 reads SGHNT; CDR2 reads YENEEA. The CDR3 DNA reads TGTGCCAGCAGCTTAGTGGGGGCAGATACGCAGTATTTT. The encoded protein is CASSLVGADTQYF.

The chain has TRBV29-1 and TRBJ1-3; D gene unclear. The CDR3 has 14 residues. V lost 3 bases to trimming and J lost 2 bases, with 11 bases between them. Germline CDR1 SQVTM, CDR2 ANQGSEA. The CDR3 sequence: CSVDGGPAGNTIYF. The CDR3 region has the DNA TGCAGCGTTGATGGAGGGCCCGCTGGAAACACCATATATTTT.

The J gene is TRBJ2-5, the V gene TRBV12-3 or TRBV12-4, with D uncertain. The CDR3 is made up of 12 amino acids. Deletions cut 1 base from V and 4 bases from J, with 4 bases between. Here the CDR3 reads CASSLVRETQYF. The DNA for the CDR3 is TGTGCCAGCAGTTTAGTAAGAGAGACCCAGTACTTC.

J is TRBJ2-1 and V is TRBV12-3 or TRBV12-4; no firm D call. The CDR3 length is 11 residues. The V and J ends lost 6 bases and 7 bases respectively, with 7 bases between them. CDR3 sequence (DNA): TGTGCCAGCAGCCGATCGAATGAGCAGTTCTTC. Amino acid sequence: CASSRSNEQFF.

The V call is TRBV19, the J call TRBJ2-4; D is uncertain. Germline lookup yields CDR1 LNHDA and CDR2 SQIVND (reference sequence). This CDR3 contains 12 residues. The ends were cut back, 3 bases at V and 5 bases at J, with 5 bases in the middle. This CDR3 reads CASSMRENIQYF. CDR3 coding DNA: TGTGCCAGTAGTATGCGCGAAAACATTCAGTACTTC. Variable domain in full (rest from reference TRBV19 and TRBJ2-4): DGGITQSPKYLFRKEGQNVTLSCEQNLNHDAMYWYRQDPGQGLRLIYYSQIVNDFQKGDIAEGYSVSREKKESFPLTVTSAQKNPTAFYLCASSMRENIQYFGAGTRLSVL.

This clone was seen only a few times. Other DNA sequences from this sample encode an identical CDR3 as well. V is TRBV24-1 and J is TRBJ2-3; the D gene is possibly TRBD2 (6 bases). Per the germline V gene, CDR1 is KGHDR and CDR2 is SFDVKD. The CDR3 totals 13 residues. V lost 4 bases and J 3 bases, leaving 7 bases between the germline ends. The CDR3 DNA is TGTGCCACCAGTGAGGGGGGAACAGATACGCAGTATTTT. Translation: CATSEGGTDTQYF.

V and J are TRBV5-8 and TRBJ1-1; tentative D call: TRBD1 (6 bases). Trimming left V 4 bases short and J 0 bases short, with 10 bases between. CDR1 and CDR2 (germline): SGHTS, YDEGEE. The CDR3 spans 14 residues. Here the CDR3 DNA reads TGTGCCAGCAGCCGCAACAGGGTGAACACTGAAGCTTTCTTT. This translates into CASSRNRVNTEAFF.

The gene calls are TRBV29-1 and TRBJ2-7; D not resolved. Germline V lookup: CDR1 SQVTM, CDR2 ANQGSEA. CDR3 length equals 12 residues. Between the trimmed V and J ends, which lost 4 bases and 2 bases, there was a span of 9 bases. The CDR3 sequence is CSVVVAAYEQYF. The CDR3, as DNA: TGCAGCGTTGTAGTGGCAGCCTACGAGCAGTACTTC.

The genes are TRBV21-1 and TRBJ1-5. TRBV21-1 is labeled a pseudogene. The CDR3 runs to 13 residues. CDR3 DNA: TGTGCCTGTACTACGGGGGGCGATCAGCCCCAGCATTTT. Amino acid sequence: CACTTGGDQPQHF.

V usage is TRBV9 and J usage is TRBJ2-3; 7 nucleotides agree with TRBD2. CDR1 is SGDLS and CDR2 is YYNGEE in the germline V gene. The V and J ends lost 4 bases and 5 bases, in that order; junction bases with no gene match: 7. The length of the CDR3 is 14 residues. The chain's CDR3 is CASSREEAQDTQYF. CDR3 bases: TGTGCCAGCAGCCGGGAGGAGGCACAAGATACGCAGTATTTT.

The genes are TRBV7-2 and TRBJ2-5, with 9 bases aligning to TRBD1. V was pared by 2 bases and J by 5 bases, with 3 bases of the junction left unmatched. Germline V gene sequence: CDR1 SGHTA, CDR2 FQGNSA. The CDR3 has 14 amino acids. CDR3 bases: TGTGCCAGCAGCTTATCCGGACAGGGGGAGACCCAGTACTTC. Protein sequence: CASSLSGQGETQYF.

The V and J genes are TRBV7-3 and TRBJ2-3; D is uncertain. In germline, CDR1 is SGHTA, CDR2 FQGTGA. V lost 1 base, J lost 0 bases, and 2 bases lay in between. There are 13 residues in the CDR3. The CDR3 DNA reads as TGTGCCAGCAGCTTAATGAGCACAGATACGCAGTATTTT. As protein: CASSLMSTDTQYF.

This clone was picked up one time. The chain has TRBV7-2 and TRBJ2-7; D ambiguous. The CDR3 is 14 amino acids. V was shortened by 8 bases and J by 1 base, with 15 bases between the two germline ends. Germline-derived CDR1 and CDR2 are SGHTA and FQGNSA. The CDR3 bases are TGTGCCAGCGTTCGCACAGACTTATCCTACGAGCAGTACTTC. Encoded protein: CASVRTDLSYEQYF. The full variable domain, its missing parts supplied by reference TRBV7-2 and TRBJ2-7, is GAGVSQSPSNKVTEKGKDVELRCDPISGHTALYWYRQSLGQGLEFLIYFQGNSAPDKSGLPSDRFSAERTGGSVSTLTIQRTQQEDSAVYLCASVRTDLSYEQYFGPGTRLTVT.

The chain carries TRBV14 and TRBJ2-2, with D tentatively TRBD1 (5 bases). The CDR3 is 15 amino acids. Germline CDR1 and CDR2: SGHDN and FVKESK. V was pared by 1 base and J by 1 base, with 7 bases between. The CDR3 reads CASSQVGENTGELFF. Here the CDR3 DNA reads TGTGCCAGCAGCCAAGTAGGGGAGAACACCGGGGAGCTGTTTTTT.